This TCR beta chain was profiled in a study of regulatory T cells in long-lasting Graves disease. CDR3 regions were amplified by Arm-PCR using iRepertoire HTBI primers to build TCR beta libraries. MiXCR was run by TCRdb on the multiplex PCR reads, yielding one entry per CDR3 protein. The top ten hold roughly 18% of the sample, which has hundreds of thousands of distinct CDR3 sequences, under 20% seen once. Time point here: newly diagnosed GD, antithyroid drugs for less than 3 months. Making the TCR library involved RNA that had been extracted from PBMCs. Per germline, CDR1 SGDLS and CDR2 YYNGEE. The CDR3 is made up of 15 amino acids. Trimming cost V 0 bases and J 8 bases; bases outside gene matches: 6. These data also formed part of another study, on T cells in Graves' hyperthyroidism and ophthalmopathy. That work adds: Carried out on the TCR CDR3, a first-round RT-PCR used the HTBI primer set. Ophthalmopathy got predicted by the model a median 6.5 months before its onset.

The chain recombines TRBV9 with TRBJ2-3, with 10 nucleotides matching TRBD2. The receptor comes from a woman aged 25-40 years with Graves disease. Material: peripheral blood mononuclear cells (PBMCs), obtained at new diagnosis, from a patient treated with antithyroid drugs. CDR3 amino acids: CASSVEASGSGTQYF. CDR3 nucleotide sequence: TGTGCCAGCAGCGTAGAGGCTAGCGGGAGCGGTACGCAGTATTTT.